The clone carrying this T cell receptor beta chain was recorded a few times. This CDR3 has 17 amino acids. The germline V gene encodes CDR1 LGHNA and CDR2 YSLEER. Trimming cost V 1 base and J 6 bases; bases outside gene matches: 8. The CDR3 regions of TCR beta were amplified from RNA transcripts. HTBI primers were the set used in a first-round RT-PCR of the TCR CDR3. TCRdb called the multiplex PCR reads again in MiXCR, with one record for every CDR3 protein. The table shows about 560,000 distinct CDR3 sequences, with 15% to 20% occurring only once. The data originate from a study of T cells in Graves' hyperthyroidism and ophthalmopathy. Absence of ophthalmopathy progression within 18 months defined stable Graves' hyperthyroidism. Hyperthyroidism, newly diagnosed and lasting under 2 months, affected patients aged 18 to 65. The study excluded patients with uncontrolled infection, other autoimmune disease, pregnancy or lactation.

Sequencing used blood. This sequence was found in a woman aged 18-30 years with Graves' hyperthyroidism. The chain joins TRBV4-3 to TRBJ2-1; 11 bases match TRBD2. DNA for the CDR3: TGCGCCAGCAGCCAAGCCTTAGCGGGGGGGCCCGTCAATGAGCAGTTCTTC. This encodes CASSQALAGGPVNEQFF.